These T cell receptor beta chains were read from a single sample in a study of regulatory T cells in long-lasting Graves disease. TCRdb independently ran MiXCR on the multiplex PCR reads; one entry per CDR3 protein. The sample lists more than 300,000 distinct CDR3 sequences; around 20% were seen once. The sample was peripheral blood mononuclear cells (PBMCs), taken when the disease was refractory, from a patient treated with antithyroid drugs. These receptors all come from a female donor with Graves disease. The CDR3 runs from the conserved cysteine through the conserved F or W. The D gene is left open where the match is weak. Rows give clone size only sometimes, using once, few, many, or a class for an expanded clone.

CDR3 | DNA | D | J | V | size
CASNRLAGDLYEQYF | TGTGCCAGCAACCGACTAGCGGGGGACCTCTACGAGCAGTACTTC | TRBD2 | TRBJ2-7 | TRBV6-1 | many
CASSYSRANTGELFF | TGTGCCAGCAGTTACTCCAGGGCGAACACCGGGGAGCTGTTTTTT | . | TRBJ2-2 | TRBV6-5 | many
CSVASPVNTF | TGCAGCGTTGCCAGCCCCGTAAACACCTTC | . | TRBJ1-2 | TRBV29-1 | .
CASSLERGTNEKLFF | TGCGCCAGCAGCTTGGAGAGGGGGACTAATGAAAAACTGTTTTTT | . | TRBJ1-4 | TRBV5-1 | .
CASSHYSSNYEQYF | TGTGCCAGCAGCCACTACAGCTCCAACTACGAGCAGTACTTC | . | TRBJ2-7 | TRBV6-1 | many
CASGLVDLGAGELFF | TGTGCTAGTGGTTTGGTAGATTTAGGTGCCGGGGAGCTGTTTTTT | . | TRBJ2-2 | TRBV12-5 | few
CASSEVDRKNTGELFF | TGTGCCAGCAGCGAGGTGGACAGGAAAAACACCGGGGAGCTGTTTTTT | TRBD1 | TRBJ2-2 | TRBV7-9 | few
CASSLYGTTGELFF | TGCGCCAGCAGCTTGTACGGGACCACCGGGGAGCTGTTTTTT | . | TRBJ2-2 | TRBV5-1 | .
CASSYSPNNSPLHF | TGTGCCAGCAGTTATTCGCCTAATAATTCACCCCTCCACTTT | . | TRBJ1-6 | TRBV6-5 | few
CASRPTSRAGGDEQYF | TGTGCCAGCAGACCGACCAGCCGCGCGGGGGGAGACGAGCAGTACTTC | TRBD2 | TRBJ2-7 | TRBV6-1 | many
CASSIGVAEAFF | TGTGCCAGTAGTATAGGAGTGGCTGAAGCTTTCTTT | . | TRBJ1-1 | TRBV19 | few
CATSREPGRLEEKLFF | TGTGCCACCAGCAGAGAACCAGGGAGGTTAGAGGAAAAACTGTTTTTT | . | TRBJ1-4 | TRBV15 | .